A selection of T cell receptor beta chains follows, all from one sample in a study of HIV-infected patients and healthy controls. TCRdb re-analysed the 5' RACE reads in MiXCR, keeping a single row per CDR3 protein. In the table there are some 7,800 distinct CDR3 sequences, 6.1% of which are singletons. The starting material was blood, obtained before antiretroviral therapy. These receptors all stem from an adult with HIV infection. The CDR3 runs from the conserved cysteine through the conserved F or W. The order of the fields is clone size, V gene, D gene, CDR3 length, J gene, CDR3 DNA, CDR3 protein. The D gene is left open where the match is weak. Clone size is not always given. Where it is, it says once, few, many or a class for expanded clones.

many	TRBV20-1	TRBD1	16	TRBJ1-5	TGCAGTGCGATTCCGGGACAGGGCCCCTGGAATCAGCCCCAGCATTTT	CSAIPGQGPWNQPQHF
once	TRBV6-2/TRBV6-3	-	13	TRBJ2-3	TGTGCCAGCAGTAGACTAGTCCCGGGTACGCAGTATTTT	CASSRLVPGTQYF
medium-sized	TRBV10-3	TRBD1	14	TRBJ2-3	TGTGCCATCAGTGGGGACAGTTACACAGATACGCAGTATTTT	CAISGDSYTDTQYF
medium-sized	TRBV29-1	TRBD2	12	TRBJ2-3	TGCAGCGTACTAGCGGGGGAAGATACGCAGTATTTT	CSVLAGEDTQYF
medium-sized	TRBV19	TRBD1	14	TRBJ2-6	TGTGCCAGTAGTCCGCTGGACAGGCGTTTCGTCCTGACTTTC	CASSPLDRRFVLTF
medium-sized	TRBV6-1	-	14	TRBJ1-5	TGTGTCGTAGGCCCGGCGAGAGGCAATCAGCCCCAGCATTTT	CVVGPARGNQPQHF
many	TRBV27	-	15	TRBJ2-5	TGTGCCAGCAGTCCAAAAGTAGGAAGCCAAGAGACCCAGTACTTC	CASSPKVGSQETQYF
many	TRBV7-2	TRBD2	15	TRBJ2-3	TGTGCCAGCAGCTTCCCGACTAGCGGGACAGATACGCAGTATTTT	CASSFPTSGTDTQYF
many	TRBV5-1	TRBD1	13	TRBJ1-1	TGCGCCAGCAGCCAAATGGACAGGGGTGAAGCTTTCTTT	CASSQMDRGEAFF
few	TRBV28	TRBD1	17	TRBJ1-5	TGTGCCAGCAGTTTCGCCGGACAGGCCCTTTGGAATCAGCCCCAGCATTTT	CASSFAGQALWNQPQHF
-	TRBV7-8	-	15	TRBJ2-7	TGTGTCAGCAGCTTGGGGGTAACCAGAGACTACGAGCAGTACTTC	CVSSLGVTRDYEQYF
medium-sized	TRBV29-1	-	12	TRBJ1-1	TGCAGCGCGGAAGGGTTCAGCACTGAAGCTTTCTTT	CSAEGFSTEAFF
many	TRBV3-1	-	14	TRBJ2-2	TGTGCCAGCAGCCACGTTCAGCGGAGCGGGGAGCTGTTTTTT	CASSHVQRSGELFF
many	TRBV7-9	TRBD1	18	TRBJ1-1	TGTGCCAGCAGCCTCCGGGACAGGGGTTCCCCTGTGAACACTGAAGCTTTCTTT	CASSLRDRGSPVNTEAFF
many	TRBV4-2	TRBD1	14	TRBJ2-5	TGTGCCAGCAGCCAAGTCGACAGGGAAGAGACCCAGTACTTC	CASSQVDREETQYF
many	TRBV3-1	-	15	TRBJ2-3	TGTGCCACCGCAGATTCACGTTACCGCACAGATACGCAGTATTTT	CATADSRYRTDTQYF